This T cell receptor (beta chain) was recovered during a study of read filtering for tumor transcriptome and immune sequencing. Background on the study: By R-ISS, stages I, II and III held approximately 8, 16 and 7 patients.

General observations from the study: RNA-seq captured clonotypes less deeply and reliably than IR-seq.

The library was built from 400 ng RNA with molecular barcoded adaptors for alpha/delta and beta/gamma chains. TCRdb re-analysed the reads in MiXCR, keeping a single row per CDR3 protein. The data hold 60,000 to 75,000 distinct CDR3 sequences, with roughly 19% observed a single time. Sampling of bone marrow took place during active disease in every patient. This clonotype was counted many times. As yet, its antigen is unknown. The sequence was collected from a donor over 35 with multiple myeloma. The sequenced sample consisted of a population of CD138-negative cells sorted from bone marrow.

CDR3 nucleotide sequence: TGTGCCAGCAGCAGACGCGGGACGGAGAATGAAAAACTGTTTTTT. It encodes CASSRRGTENEKLFF. V usage is TRBV21-1 and J usage is TRBJ1-4; TRBD1, the D gene given by the table, was not confirmed from the DNA. TRBV21-1 is deemed a pseudogene. This CDR3 region has 15 residues.